These T cell receptor beta chains were read from a single sample in a study of Graves' ophthalmopathy and Graves' hyperthyroidism. One entry per CDR3 protein results from TCRdb running MiXCR on the multiplex PCR reads. The sample lists about 480,000 distinct CDR3 sequences, 14% occurring once. Source material: blood. The receptor source for this set is a woman aged 30 to 39 with Graves' ophthalmopathy. Both conserved end residues are part of each CDR3. Fields, in order: clone size, J gene, V gene, D gene, CDR3 protein, CDR3 DNA. D genes are given only for firm matches. Clone size is given as once, few or many counts, or a class when the clone is expanded.

many	TRBJ2-4	TRBV7-9	.	CASSPLPPSQNIQYF	TGTGCCAGCAGCCCCCTGCCCCCTAGCCAGAACATTCAGTACTTC
many	TRBJ2-7	TRBV28	.	CASSSPGERTYEQYF	TGTGCCAGCAGTTCCCCAGGGGAGCGCACCTACGAGCAGTACTTC
many	TRBJ1-5	TRBV28	.	CASSPYSGSNQPQHF	TGTGCCAGCAGTCCCTATTCAGGAAGCAATCAGCCCCAGCATTTT
many	TRBJ1-1	TRBV6-5	.	CASRRGSNTEAFF	TGTGCCAGCAGGCGGGGCAGTAACACTGAAGCTTTCTTT
many	TRBJ1-5	TRBV19	.	CASERGGRNQPQHF	TGTGCCAGCGAAAGAGGGGGGCGCAATCAGCCCCAGCATTTT
many	TRBJ2-7	TRBV7-9	.	CASSRGQPSPYEQYF	TGTGCCAGCAGCCGGGGACAACCGTCACCCTACGAGCAGTACTTC
many	TRBJ1-2	TRBV4-1	.	CASSREGYDGYTF	TGCGCCAGCAGCCGGGAGGGGTACGACGGCTACACCTTC
many	TRBJ1-2	TRBV6-1	.	CASSESGSQGYTF	TGTGCCAGCAGTGAATCAGGGTCGCAAGGCTACACCTTC
few	TRBJ1-2	TRBV3-1	.	CASAGTSGAYGYTF	TGTGCCAGCGCCGGGACTTCTGGTGCCTATGGCTACACCTTC
many	TRBJ2-7	TRBV4-1	.	CASSQRGGGGTYEQYF	TGCGCCAGCAGCCAAAGAGGGGGAGGGGGCACGTACGAGCAGTACTTC
many	TRBJ1-6	TRBV7-8	.	CASSSDIFNSPLHF	TGTGCCAGCAGCTCTGACATTTTTAATTCACCCCTCCACTTT
many	TRBJ2-5	TRBV7-6	.	CASSLAWRGETQYF	TGTGCCAGCAGCTTAGCATGGAGAGGGGAGACCCAGTACTTC
many	TRBJ1-1	TRBV28	.	CASTSGGFNTEAFF	TGTGCCAGCACCTCCGGGGGTTTTAACACTGAAGCTTTCTTT